This TCR beta chain was obtained from a study of T-cell reconstitution after alpha-beta-depleted transplantation in children. A word on this clonotype: Its antigen is undetermined.

Germline CDR1 is LGHNA and CDR2 is YNFKEQ. This CDR3 is 15 amino acids long. V gave up 0 bases and J gave up 1 base, with 10 bases separating them. Preparation of the TCRbeta library was carried out with unique molecular identifiers. Each CDR3 protein is one row after TCRdb ran MiXCR on the PCR reads. Among hundreds of thousands of distinct CDR3 sequences listed, 15% to 20% were seen once. Study-level points and caveats: When one year had passed after transplant, most T-cell counts and diversity came from newly produced T cells. Several hundred rapidly expanded clones from non-depleted graft cells reportedly supplied alpha-beta T cells about two months post-transplant. Elevated TCRbeta diversity at day 60 was traced, in some patients, to surviving recipient T cells and thymic progenitors.

The receptor's source is a boy younger than two who had a stem cell transplant for Wiskott-Aldrich syndrome, so the T cells may come from the graft donor. The chain employs TRBV4-2 and TRBJ2-7, with a possible D match to TRBD1 (6 bases). The sequencing here drew on PBMCs, mostly from graft donor cells, taken 360 days after TCRalphabeta/CD19-depleted stem cell transplant. This CDR3 reads CASSQEATGSYEQYF. CDR3 nucleotide sequence: TGTGCCAGCAGCCAAGAGGCGACAGGATCCTACGAGCAGTACTTC.